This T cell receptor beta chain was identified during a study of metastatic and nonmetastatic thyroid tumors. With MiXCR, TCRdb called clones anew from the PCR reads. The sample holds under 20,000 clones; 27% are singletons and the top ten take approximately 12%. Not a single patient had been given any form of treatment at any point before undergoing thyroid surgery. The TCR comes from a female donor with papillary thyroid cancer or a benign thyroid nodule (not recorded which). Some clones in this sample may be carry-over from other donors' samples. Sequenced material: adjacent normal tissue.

The CDR3 region has the DNA TGCGCCAGCATGTTCAGCCCTTACGGTGAGCAGTTCTTC. Encoded protein: CASMFSPYGEQFF. The chain carries TRBV5-1 and TRBJ2-1; D is ambiguous. Germline values: CDR1 SGHRS, CDR2 YFSETQ. The V gene lost 6 bases and the J gene lost 9 bases, with 16 bases spanning the gap. This CDR3 contains 13 residues.